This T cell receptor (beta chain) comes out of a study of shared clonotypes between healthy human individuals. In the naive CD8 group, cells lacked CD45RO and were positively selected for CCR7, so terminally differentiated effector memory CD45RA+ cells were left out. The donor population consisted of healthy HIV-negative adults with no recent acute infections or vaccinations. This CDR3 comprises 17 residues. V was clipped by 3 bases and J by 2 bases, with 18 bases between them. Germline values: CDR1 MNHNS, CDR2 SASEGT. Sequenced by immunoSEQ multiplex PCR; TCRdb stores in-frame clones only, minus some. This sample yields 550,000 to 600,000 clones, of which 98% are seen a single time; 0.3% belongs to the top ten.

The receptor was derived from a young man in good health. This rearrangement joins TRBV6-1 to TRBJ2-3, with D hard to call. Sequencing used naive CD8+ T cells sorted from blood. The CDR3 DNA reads TGTGCCAGCAGTGACCCAGGTTCGCTAGGGCCCACAGATACGCAGTATTTT. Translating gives CASSDPGSLGPTDTQYF.